This is a list of T cell receptor beta chains from one sample in a study of blood T cells in healthy people across ages. TCRdb analysed the 5' RACE reads with MiXCR anew, one entry per CDR3 protein. The table records 1 million to 1.2 million distinct CDR3 sequences, roughly two fifths of them present only once. Sequencing was done on a sample of blood. All receptors come from a young man in good health. The CDR3 runs from the conserved cysteine through the conserved F or W. Each record gives: CDR3 protein, CDR3 DNA, clone size, D gene, V gene, CDR3 length, J gene. D genes are given only for firm matches. Only some rows state a clone size, as once, few, many or a class for expanded clones.

CASSELRGAGANEQYF | TGTGCCAGCAGTGAACTAAGAGGGGCAGGGGCCAACGAGCAGTACTTC | . | . | TRBV2 | 16 | TRBJ2-7
CASSASTGYSNQPQHF | TGTGCCAGCAGCGCGTCCACAGGGTATAGCAATCAGCCCCAGCATTTT | . | . | TRBV7-8 | 16 | TRBJ1-5
CASSVEGGGNEKLFF | TGTGCCAGCAGCGTAGAGGGAGGAGGCAATGAAAAACTGTTTTTT | few | . | TRBV9 | 15 | TRBJ1-4
CVSRVQGLPDTQYF | TGTGTCAGCAGGGTCCAGGGCCTACCCGATACGCAGTATTTT | . | . | TRBV12-3/TRBV12-4 | 14 | TRBJ2-3
CASSFQGDTEAFF | TGCGCCAGCAGTTTCCAGGGGGACACTGAAGCTTTCTTT | many | TRBD1 | TRBV12-3/TRBV12-4 | 13 | TRBJ1-1
CSAPDREGTDTQYF | TGCAGTGCCCCCGACAGGGAAGGCACAGATACGCAGTATTTT | . | TRBD1 | TRBV20-1 | 14 | TRBJ2-3
CASSDSYETEAFF | TGTGCCAGCAGCGACAGTTATGAAACTGAAGCTTTCTTT | . | . | TRBV3-1 | 13 | TRBJ1-1
CASTKPDTNEQFF | TGTGCCAGCACAAAACCGGACACCAATGAGCAGTTCTTC | . | . | TRBV12-3/TRBV12-4 | 13 | TRBJ2-1
CASGTQADTQYF | TGTGCTAGTGGTACACAAGCAGATACGCAGTATTTT | . | . | TRBV12-5 | 12 | TRBJ2-3
CASSPPDGYGYTF | TGTGCCAGCAGTCCACCGGACGGCTATGGCTACACCTTC | . | . | TRBV28 | 13 | TRBJ1-2
CASSALAGNTGELFF | TGTGCCAGCAGCGCACTAGCGGGTAACACCGGGGAGCTGTTTTTT | . | TRBD2 | TRBV28 | 15 | TRBJ2-2
CASSSWFSGANVLTF | TGTGCCAGCAGCTCATGGTTCTCTGGGGCCAACGTCCTGACTTTC | . | . | TRBV7-2 | 15 | TRBJ2-6
CAISESLNQPQHF | TGTGCCATCAGTGAGAGTCTCAATCAGCCCCAGCATTTT | . | . | TRBV10-3 | 13 | TRBJ1-5
CASSWSEFTGELFF | TGTGCCAGCAGCTGGAGTGAATTCACCGGGGAGCTGTTTTTT | . | . | TRBV25-1 | 14 | TRBJ2-2
CSAREGAGYEKLFF | TGCAGTGCTAGAGAGGGGGCCGGATATGAAAAACTGTTTTTT | . | . | TRBV20-1 | 14 | TRBJ1-4
CASSLAVAGAVGSNQPQHF | TGTGCCAGCAGCTTAGCAGTGGCAGGAGCGGTGGGTAGCAATCAGCCCCAGCATTTT | . | . | TRBV7-9 | 19 | TRBJ1-5
CSVKVGGNTEAFF | TGCAGTGTGAAGGTGGGGGGGAACACTGAAGCTTTCTTT | few | . | TRBV20-1 | 13 | TRBJ1-1
CASSESSRGRADTQYF | TGTGCCAGCAGTGAATCGTCCCGAGGGAGGGCCGATACGCAGTATTTT | . | TRBD2 | TRBV2 | 16 | TRBJ2-3
CASTLSPDGRNTEAFF | TGTGCCAGCACCCTAAGTCCGGACGGCAGGAACACTGAAGCTTTCTTT | . | . | TRBV27 | 16 | TRBJ1-1
CASSLALGLAGGSREQYF | TGTGCCAGCAGTTTAGCGCTCGGGCTAGCGGGGGGTAGTCGCGAGCAGTACTTC | . | TRBD2 | TRBV12-3/TRBV12-4 | 18 | TRBJ2-7
CASSPPGLASSSTDTQYF | TGTGCCAGCAGCCCCCCGGGACTAGCGTCATCTAGCACAGATACGCAGTATTTT | few | TRBD2 | TRBV28 | 18 | TRBJ2-3
CSVEREETQYF | TGCAGCGTTGAAAGGGAAGAGACCCAGTACTTC | many | . | TRBV29-1 | 11 | TRBJ2-5
CAGGKDAGGTDTQYF | TGTGCCGGGGGGAAAGATGCGGGAGGCACAGATACGCAGTATTTT | few | TRBD2 | TRBV28 | 15 | TRBJ2-3
CSARDLSEGSYEQYF | TGCAGTGCTAGAGATCTCAGTGAAGGCTCCTACGAGCAGTACTTC | many | . | TRBV20-1 | 15 | TRBJ2-7
CASREPEAFF | TGTGCCAGCAGGGAACCTGAAGCTTTCTTT | . | . | TRBV2 | 10 | TRBJ1-1
CSVETLYPRGASYNEQFF | TGCAGCGTTGAAACGCTCTACCCCAGGGGAGCCTCCTACAATGAGCAGTTCTTC | . | . | TRBV29-1 | 18 | TRBJ2-1
CASSYRLQGGETQYF | TGTGCCAGCAGTTACCGATTACAGGGAGGAGAGACCCAGTACTTC | . | . | TRBV6-2/TRBV6-3 | 15 | TRBJ2-5
CSASSGTSTNEKLFF | TGCAGTGCTAGTTCAGGGACCTCAACTAATGAAAAACTGTTTTTT | . | . | TRBV20-1 | 15 | TRBJ1-4
CASSGKTGDEQFF | TGTGCCAGCAGCGGAAAGACAGGGGATGAGCAGTTCTTC | . | TRBD1 | TRBV9 | 13 | TRBJ2-1
CASSLRWGNTGELFF | TGTGCCAGCAGTTTAAGGTGGGGGAACACCGGGGAGCTGTTTTTT | . | . | TRBV27 | 15 | TRBJ2-2
CASSEKRFGSLLSTDTQYF | TGTGCCAGCAGTGAAAAGAGGTTCGGAAGTCTACTCAGCACAGATACGCAGTATTTT | few | . | TRBV2 | 19 | TRBJ2-3
CASSPQGGDYGYTF | TGTGCCAGCAGCCCCCAGGGGGGGGACTATGGCTACACCTTC | . | TRBD1 | TRBV4-2 | 14 | TRBJ1-2
CASSYFARGSYGYTF | TGTGCCAGCAGTTACTTCGCCAGGGGCAGCTATGGCTACACCTTC | . | . | TRBV6-5 | 15 | TRBJ1-2
CASSPTPTRTGVRMNTEAFF | TGCGCCAGCAGCCCAACCCCGACCCGGACAGGGGTAAGGATGAACACTGAAGCTTTCTTT | . | TRBD1 | TRBV5-1 | 20 | TRBJ1-1
CASSHGSTYTQYF | TGTGCCAGCAGCCATGGGAGCACATATACGCAGTATTTT | few | . | TRBV16 | 13 | TRBJ2-3
CTSRAGTTDTQYF | TGCACCAGCCGGGCCGGGACCACAGATACGCAGTATTTT | . | . | TRBV5-1 | 13 | TRBJ2-3
CASTDRYDSYEQYF | TGTGCCAGTACGGACAGGTATGACTCCTACGAGCAGTACTTC | many | TRBD1 | TRBV10-3 | 14 | TRBJ2-7
CSVTRTNYGYTF | TGCAGTGTTACCCGGACTAACTATGGCTACACCTTC | many | . | TRBV20-1 | 12 | TRBJ1-2
CASSPRATTSPYSNQPQHF | TGTGCCAGCTCACCCAGGGCAACTACCTCACCTTATAGCAATCAGCCCCAGCATTTT | few | . | TRBV18 | 19 | TRBJ1-5
CASKAAANYGYTF | TGTGCCAGCAAGGCGGCCGCTAACTATGGCTACACCTTC | few | . | TRBV7-2 | 13 | TRBJ1-2
CASSQGDKATDTQYF | TGCGCCAGCAGCCAAGGGGACAAAGCCACAGATACGCAGTATTTT | few | . | TRBV4-3 | 15 | TRBJ2-3
CAGSQDPGAEAFF | TGCGCCGGCAGCCAAGACCCAGGAGCTGAAGCTTTCTTT | once | . | TRBV4-1 | 13 | TRBJ1-1
CAGSLVTGSYQETQYF | TGTGCCGGCAGCTTAGTAACAGGGTCGTACCAAGAGACCCAGTACTTC | . | . | TRBV11-2 | 16 | TRBJ2-5
CASSQVVSPGNEQFF | TGCGCCAGCAGCCAAGTTGTATCCCCTGGCAATGAGCAGTTCTTC | few | . | TRBV4-1 | 15 | TRBJ2-1
CATDNGEQFF | TGTGCCACCGACAACGGAGAGCAGTTCTTC | . | . | TRBV19 | 10 | TRBJ2-1
CSARTGHTDTQYF | TGCAGTGCTAGAACAGGGCACACAGATACGCAGTATTTT | many | . | TRBV20-1 | 13 | TRBJ2-3
CSARNPQRGGKDTQYF | TGCAGTGCTAGAAACCCCCAGCGGGGGGGAAAAGATACGCAGTATTTT | . | TRBD2 | TRBV20-1 | 16 | TRBJ2-3
CASQGRNEIAGVPRANTGELFF | TGTGCCAGCCAGGGCCGTAACGAGATAGCGGGGGTCCCACGGGCGAACACCGGGGAGCTGTTTTTT | . | TRBD2 | TRBV12-3/TRBV12-4 | 22 | TRBJ2-2
CSVRTRATEAFF | TGCAGCGTCAGGACAAGGGCCACTGAAGCTTTCTTT | . | . | TRBV29-1 | 12 | TRBJ1-1
CASSNRRPIKTKNIQYF | TGTGCCAGCAGCAACCGGCGACCCATAAAAACTAAAAACATTCAGTACTTC | . | . | TRBV7-4 | 17 | TRBJ2-4
CASRTHSGGEAVNGYTF | TGTGCCAGCAGGACTCATTCCGGCGGGGAGGCAGTGAATGGCTACACCTTC | . | . | TRBV12-3/TRBV12-4 | 17 | TRBJ1-2
CASSPQSGTGVVYEQYF | TGTGCCAGCAGCCCCCAGTCCGGGACAGGGGTAGTCTACGAGCAGTACTTC | few | TRBD1 | TRBV7-2 | 17 | TRBJ2-7